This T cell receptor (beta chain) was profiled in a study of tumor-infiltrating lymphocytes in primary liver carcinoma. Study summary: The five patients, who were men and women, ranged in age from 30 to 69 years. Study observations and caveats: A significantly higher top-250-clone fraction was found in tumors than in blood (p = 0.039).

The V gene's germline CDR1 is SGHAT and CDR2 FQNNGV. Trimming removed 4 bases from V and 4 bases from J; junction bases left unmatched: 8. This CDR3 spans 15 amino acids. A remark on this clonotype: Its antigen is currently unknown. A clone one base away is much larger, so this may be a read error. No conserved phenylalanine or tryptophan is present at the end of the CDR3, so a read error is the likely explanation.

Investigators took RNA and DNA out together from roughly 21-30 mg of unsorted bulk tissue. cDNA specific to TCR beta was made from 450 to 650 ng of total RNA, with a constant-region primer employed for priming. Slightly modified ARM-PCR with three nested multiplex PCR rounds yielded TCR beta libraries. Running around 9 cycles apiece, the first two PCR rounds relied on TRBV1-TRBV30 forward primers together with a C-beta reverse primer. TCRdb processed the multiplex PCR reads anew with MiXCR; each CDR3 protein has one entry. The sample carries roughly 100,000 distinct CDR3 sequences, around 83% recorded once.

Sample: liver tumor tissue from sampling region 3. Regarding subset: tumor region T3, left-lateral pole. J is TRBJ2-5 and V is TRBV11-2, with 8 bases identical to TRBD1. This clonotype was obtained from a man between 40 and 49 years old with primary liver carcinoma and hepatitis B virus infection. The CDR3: CASSSPRTGLETQYL. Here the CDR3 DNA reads TGTGCCAGCAGCTCCCCCCGGACAGGGCTAGAGACCCAGTACCTC.